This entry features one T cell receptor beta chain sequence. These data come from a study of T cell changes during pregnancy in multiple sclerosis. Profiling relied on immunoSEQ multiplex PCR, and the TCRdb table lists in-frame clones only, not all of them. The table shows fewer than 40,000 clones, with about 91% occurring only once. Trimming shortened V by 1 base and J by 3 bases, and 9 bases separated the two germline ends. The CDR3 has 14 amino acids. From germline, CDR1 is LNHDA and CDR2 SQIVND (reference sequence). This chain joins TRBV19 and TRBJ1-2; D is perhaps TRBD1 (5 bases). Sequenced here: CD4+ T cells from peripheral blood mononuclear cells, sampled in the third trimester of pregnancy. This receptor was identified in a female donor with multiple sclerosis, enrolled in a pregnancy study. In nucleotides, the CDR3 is TGTGCCAGTAGTATAGTCGGCAGGGACTATGGCTACACCTTC. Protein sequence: CASSIVGRDYGYTF.